This T cell receptor (beta chain) was recovered during a study of T cell responses to AZD1222 COVID-19 vaccine. Study-wide background: Both about-4-week and about-12-week second-dose recipients were combined.

The trim removed 1 base at V and 4 bases at J, leaving 2 bases unmatched. Germline CDR1 and CDR2: SGHVS and FNYEAQ. The CDR3 is made up of 14 amino acids. Study-wide findings and caveats: Seropositivity was recorded at baseline in only 6 or 7 AZD1222 recipients.

Note on this clone: Its antigen is unidentified.

Sequencing was performed with immunoSEQ multiplex PCR; in TCRdb, only in-frame clones are kept and a portion is missing. The repertoire holds 95,000 to 150,000 clones, with 92% as singletons. The V and J genes are TRBV7-6 and TRBJ1-1; TRBD1 aligns across 8 bases. The sequencing used peripheral blood, collected on day 0 of AZD1222 vaccination. The sequence was collected from an adult in good health. The CDR3 region has the DNA TGTGCCAGCAGCTTAGGGACAGGGAGCACTGAAGCTTTCTTT. Encoded protein: CASSLGTGSTEAFF.